The 9 T cell receptor beta chains below come from one sample, sequenced in a study of cytomegalovirus exposure and HLA in healthy donors. Amplification used 60 Vbeta primers and 13 Jbeta primers. Assay used: immunoSEQ multiplex PCR; TCRdb lists only in-frame clones, some missing. The table lists around 190,000 clones, approximately 86% of them singletons, with approximately 1.7% in the top ten. What was sequenced was PBMCs. The source is a woman under 30 in good health and CMV-seronegative.

The V gene is TRBV9, the J gene TRBJ1-1, with D perhaps matching TRBD1 (5 bases). V lost 3 bases to trimming and J lost 4 bases, with 25 bases between them. CDR3 size: 18 residues. CDR1 is SGDLS and CDR2 is YYNGEE in the germline V gene. In nucleotides, the CDR3 is TGTGCCAGCAGCGGGGGGTATGTATGGGGGGATGTTGTCACTGAAGCTTTCTTT. Its translation: CASSGGYVWGDVVTEAFF. Supplemented by reference TRBV9 and TRBJ1-1, the full variable domain reads DSGVTQTPKHLITATGQRVTLRCSPRSGDLSVYWYQQSLDQGLQFLIQYYNGEERAKGNILERFSAQQFPDLHSELNLSSLELGDSALYFCASSGGYVWGDVVTEAFFGQGTRLTVV.

The chain links TRBV15 to TRBJ1-5, with 9 nucleotides matching TRBD1. Germline CDR1 is LNHNV and CDR2 is YYDKDF (reference sequence). The CDR3 covers 17 residues. Trimming cost V 4 bases and J 0 bases; bases outside gene matches: 7. The CDR3 protein is CATSTGQGSYSNQPQHF. The CDR3 DNA sequence: TGTGCCACCAGCACGGGACAGGGCTCCTATAGCAATCAGCCCCAGCATTTT.

The chain uses TRBV4-1 and TRBJ1-2, with D perhaps TRBD1 (6 bases). Trimming stripped 4 bases from V and 1 base from J, with 19 bases between. The CDR3 has 17 amino acids. Germline CDR1 is MGHRA and CDR2 is YSYEKL. CDR3: CASSLRIRGGLNYGYTF. As DNA, the CDR3 is TGCGCCAGCAGCCTCCGTATAAGGGGGGGCCTTAACTATGGCTACACCTTC.

This clone appeared a few times. The chain links TRBV27 to TRBJ2-6, with a tentative D call TRBD2 (5 bases). Germline CDR1 MNHEY, CDR2 SMNVEV (reference sequence). Trimming took off 6 bases at V and 0 bases at J, with 21 bases between the two ends. This CDR3 spans 19 amino acids. This CDR3 is CASSVHRREGPSGANVLTF. In DNA, the CDR3 is TGTGCCAGCAGCGTGCACCGACGGGAAGGCCCCTCTGGGGCCAACGTCCTGACTTTC.

The V call is TRBV5-1, the J call TRBJ2-7; tentatively, D is TRBD1 (5 bases). Trimming took off 4 bases at V and 3 bases at J, with 17 bases between the two ends. The CDR3 loop spans 15 amino acids. The germline V gene has CDR1 SGHRS and CDR2 YFSETQ. CDR3 in DNA: TGCGCCAGCAGCCAACGAGCAGGGATTTTCTACGAGCAGTACTTC. Amino acids: CASSQRAGIFYEQYF.

The J gene is TRBJ1-2, the V gene TRBV18; D ambiguous. CDR1 KGHSH and CDR2 LQKENI come from the germline V gene. The ends were cut back, 1 base at V and 8 bases at J, with 20 bases in the middle. The CDR3 spans 16 residues. The CDR3 reads CASSPLERLSPEGYTF. CDR3 nucleotides: TGTGCCAGCTCACCACTTGAACGACTTAGTCCCGAAGGCTACACCTTC.

V is TRBV14 and J is TRBJ2-1, with TRBD2 identical over 10 bases. Losses at the gene ends were 0 bases for V and 0 bases for J; bases not matched to a gene: 8. The CDR3 loop spans 19 amino acids. Germline V lookup: CDR1 SGHDN, CDR2 FVKESK. CDR3 sequence: CASSQDPGLAPSSYNEQFF. As DNA, the CDR3 is TGTGCCAGCAGCCAAGATCCGGGACTAGCGCCGAGCTCCTACAATGAGCAGTTCTTC.

The table lists this clone with a count of one. The chain carries TRBV5-1 and TRBJ1-2; D unresolved. Trimming removed 4 bases from V and 4 bases from J, with 11 bases in between. The CDR3 runs 13 residues. The germline gives CDR1 SGHRS, CDR2 YFSETQ. CDR3 amino acids: CASSLHELYGYTF. DNA of the CDR3: TGCGCCAGCAGCCTCCACGAACTCTATGGCTACACCTTC.

The chain links TRBV5-1 to TRBJ2-2; D gene ambiguous. V dropped 0 bases and J dropped 7 bases, with 10 bases sitting between them. Germline loops: CDR1 SGHRS, CDR2 YFSETQ. The CDR3 sequence is 14 residues long. The CDR3 nucleotides are TGCGCCAGCAGCTTGGAACCGGTGGTCGGGGAGCTGTTTTTT. Protein sequence: CASSLEPVVGELFF.